The 28 T cell receptor beta chains below all came from one sample that was sequenced in a study of Graves' ophthalmopathy and Graves' hyperthyroidism. As the template, RNA transcripts were used to amplify TCR beta CDR3 regions. First-round RT-PCR with HTBI primers preceded a second-round multiplex PCR. MiXCR, run by TCRdb on the multiplex PCR reads, gives a single entry per CDR3 protein. Of some 520,000 distinct CDR3 sequences listed, approximately 15% are singletons. Material for sequencing was blood. These receptors came from a woman under 40 with Graves' ophthalmopathy.

This clonotype was counted many times. The genes are TRBV20-1 and TRBJ2-2; 7 positions match TRBD1. CDR1 is DFQATT and CDR2 is SNEGSKA in the germline V gene (reference sequence). There are 14 residues in the CDR3. J gave up 3 bases and V 8 bases, and 9 bases lay outside the gene matches. The CDR3 here is CSILFDRDTGELFF. In nucleotides, the CDR3 is TGCAGTATCCTATTCGACAGGGACACCGGGGAGCTGTTTTTT.

This clonotype has a count of ten or more. The chain couples TRBV11-2 to TRBJ1-1; 10 nucleotides match TRBD1. The J segment lost 0 bases and the V segment lost 2 bases, leaving 6 bases of the junction unmatched. The CDR3 sequence is 17 residues long. CDR1 and CDR2 (germline): SGHAT, FQNNGV. The CDR3 nucleotides are TGTGCCAGCAGCTTATCCTGGGGACAGGGGATGAACACTGAAGCTTTCTTT. This translates into CASSLSWGQGMNTEAFF.

This clonotype was detected ten times or more. The chain combines TRBV5-1 with TRBJ1-1; TRBD1 is a possible D gene (6 bases). The CDR3 covers 16 residues. CDR1 is SGHRS, CDR2 YFSETQ, per germline. Trimming left V 3 bases short and J 3 bases short, with 18 bases between. CDR3 sequence reads: CASSSSTYRAYTEAFF. In nucleotides, the CDR3 is TGCGCCAGCAGCTCTTCCACCTACAGGGCATACACTGAAGCTTTCTTT.

In its sample, this clonotype was seen many times. The chain has TRBV12-3 or TRBV12-4 and TRBJ2-7, with no clear D. Trimming shortened V by 4 bases and J by 6 bases, and 10 bases separated the two germline ends. There are 12 residues in the CDR3. CDR3 coding DNA: TGTGCCAGCAGTTATGGGTCGTCCGAGCAGTACTTC. This encodes CASSYGSSEQYF.

There are many counts of this clonotype. The chain couples TRBV15 to TRBJ1-1, with 8 bases fitting TRBD1. The junction had 11 bases not matched to a gene; V was cut back by 9 bases and J by 2 bases. This CDR3 comprises 15 residues. Germline loops: CDR1 LNHNV, CDR2 YYDKDF (reference sequence). CDR3 amino acids: CATTGGAVDNTEAFF. The CDR3 DNA sequence: TGTGCCACAACAGGGGGGGCAGTTGATAACACTGAAGCTTTCTTT. The full variable domain, rest sourced from reference TRBV15 and TRBJ1-1, is DAMVIQNPRYQVTQFGKPVTLSCSQTLNHNVMYWYQQKSSQAPKLLFHYYDKDFNNEADTPDNFQSRRPNTSFCFLDIRSPGLGDTAMYLCATTGGAVDNTEAFFGQGTRLTVV.

This clonotype was recorded at least ten times. This chain links TRBV6-2 or TRBV6-3 with TRBJ1-1; no firm D call. The CDR3 runs to 14 residues. V lost 5 bases and J 2 bases, leaving 12 bases between the germline ends. CDR1 and CDR2 from the germline V gene are MNHEY and SVGEGT. CDR3 protein: CASSLGLFNTEAFF. DNA for the CDR3: TGTGCCAGCAGTCTGGGATTATTTAACACTGAAGCTTTCTTT.

This clonotype was counted at least ten times. The chain is built from TRBV6-5 and TRBJ1-5; 9 nucleotides align to TRBD1. V lost 4 bases, J lost 2 bases, and 6 bases stayed unmatched. Germline lookup yields CDR1 MNHEY and CDR2 SVGAGI. This CDR3 is 16 amino acids long. This chain's CDR3 is CASSSRTGVGNQPQHF. The CDR3 DNA reads TGTGCCAGCAGTTCTCGGACAGGGGTTGGCAATCAGCCCCAGCATTTT.

This clonotype was observed at least ten times. The gene calls are TRBV6-1 and TRBJ2-2; D unresolved. The V end was cut by 6 bases, the J end by 6 bases, with 14 bases between. The CDR3 contains 14 residues. CDR1 MNHNS and CDR2 SASEGT come from the germline V gene. DNA of the CDR3: TGTGCCAGCAGCAAATCTCAGACCCCCGGGGAGCTGTTTTTT. Protein: CASSKSQTPGELFF.

This clonotype was picked up many times. The rearrangement uses TRBV20-1 and TRBJ1-5; tentative D call: TRBD1 (6 bases). Germline CDR1 and CDR2: DFQATT and SNEGSKA (reference sequence). The CDR3 spans 15 residues. V shed 4 bases and J shed 0 bases, with 13 bases lying between them. CDR3 sequence (DNA): TGCAGTGCTACCCCGGACAGAAGTAGCAATCAGCCCCAGCATTTT. It translates to CSATPDRSSNQPQHF.

This clonotype occurred a few times. Mismatch with germline at one junction end may stem from a read error. The rearrangement links TRBV6-5 to TRBJ1-2, with 7 bases fitting TRBD1. CDR1 is MNHEY, CDR2 SVGAGI, per germline. The CDR3 has 16 residues. In DNA form, the CDR3 reads TGTGCCAGCAGCTACTCCGGGACAGAGGGAACTTATGGCTACACCTTC. Protein: CASSYSGTEGTYGYTF.

The V gene is TRBV27, the J gene TRBJ1-1; maybe TRBD1 (5 bases). The V and J ends lost 2 bases and 4 bases respectively, with 20 bases between them. Germline assignment: CDR1 MNHEY and CDR2 SMNVEV (reference sequence). This CDR3 is 17 amino acids long. In DNA form, the CDR3 reads TGTGCCAGCAGTTTAAGGGGAGCCGCGGGGATGTCCACTGAAGCTTTCTTT. It encodes CASSLRGAAGMSTEAFF.

The chain uses TRBV29-1 and TRBJ2-2; TRBD2 agrees at 10 bases. This CDR3 is built from 18 residues. Trimming removed 2 bases from V and 5 bases from J; junction bases left unmatched: 14. The germline CDR1 and CDR2 sequences are SQVTM and ANQGSEA. The DNA of the CDR3 is TGCAGCGTTGAATTGATCCTAGCGGGGGCTCTTGGGACCGGGGAGCTGTTTTTT. Its protein product is CSVELILAGALGTGELFF.

The CDR3 region is CASSMLGRGTGELFF. CDR3 nucleotide sequence: TGTGCCAGTAGTATGCTGGGCCGTGGTACCGGGGAGCTGTTTTTT. The chain couples TRBV19 to TRBJ2-2; D remains ambiguous. This CDR3 spans 15 amino acids. The germline gives CDR1 LNHDA, CDR2 SQIVND (reference sequence). V was cut by 3 bases and J by 5 bases, with 13 bases left in between.

This clonotype was recorded many times. The rearrangement links TRBV7-9 to TRBJ1-2; TRBD1 agrees at 9 bases. The CDR3 has 16 amino acids. CDR1 SEHNR and CDR2 FQNEAQ come from the germline V gene (reference sequence). V was pared by 5 bases and J by 3 bases, with 10 bases of the junction left unmatched. The CDR3 spells CASSPGDRAFDYGYTF. CDR3 coding DNA: TGTGCCAGCAGCCCTGGGGACAGGGCCTTCGACTATGGCTACACCTTC. The variable domain in full, with the rest retrieved from reference TRBV7-9 and TRBJ1-2, is DTGVSQNPRHKITKRGQNVTFRCDPISEHNRLYWYRQTLGQGPEFLTYFQNEAQLEKSRLLSDRFSAERPKGSFSTLEIQRTEQGDSAMYLCASSPGDRAFDYGYTFGSGTRLTVV.

The chain employs TRBV6-1 and TRBJ2-2; maybe TRBD2 (7 bases). Germline CDR1 MNHNS, CDR2 SASEGT. Trimming shortened V by 7 bases and J by 3 bases, and 15 bases separated the two germline ends. The CDR3 spans 15 residues. In DNA, the CDR3 is TGTGCCAGCAATGGGGGCGGGGGTCACACCGGGGAGCTGTTTTTT. Translating it yields CASNGGGGHTGELFF.

This clonotype was detected only a few times. The chain uses TRBV7-9 and TRBJ2-2, with D hard to call. This CDR3 region has 15 residues. Germline CDR1 and CDR2: SEHNR and FQNEAQ (reference sequence). The V gene lost 1 base and the J gene lost 2 bases, with 8 bases spanning the gap. The CDR3 region is CASSLGLDNTGELFF. The CDR3 DNA is TGTGCCAGCAGCTTAGGGCTGGACAACACCGGGGAGCTGTTTTTT.

Remarks on this clonotype: This may be a read error, as it is one base from a much larger clone. The V call is TRBV30, the J call TRBJ2-2, with D possibly TRBD2 on 6 matching bases. CDR1 and CDR2 (germline): GTSNPN, SVGIG (reference sequence). The CDR3 extends over 15 amino acids. The CDR3 DNA reads TGTGCCACGGGTCGGGGGATCGGAGTGGCCGGGGAGCTGTGTTTT. This gives the protein CATGRGIGVAGELCF.

This clonotype was seen ten or more times. V is TRBV30 and J is TRBJ2-7; a possible D gene is TRBD1 (6 bases). The V gene's germline CDR1 is GTSNPN and CDR2 SVGIG (reference sequence). The CDR3 consists of 13 residues. V was clipped by 3 bases and J by 1 base, with 10 bases between them. The CDR3 DNA sequence: TGTGCCTGGAGCCAAGGACAGTCCTACGAGCAGTACTTC. Translation gives CAWSQGQSYEQYF.

There are many counts of this clonotype. The junction and the germline gene differ at one end; a read error may be behind it. The rearrangement uses TRBV12-3 or TRBV12-4 and TRBJ2-7, with no clear D. CDR3 length equals 12 residues. The CDR3 sequence is CASSLDSYEQYF. CDR3 nucleotide sequence: TGTGCCAGCAGCTTAGATTCCTACGAGCAGTACTTC.

This clonotype was found a few times. The rearrangement links TRBV2 to TRBJ2-7, with D possibly matching TRBD1 (5 bases). Germline V gene sequence: CDR1 SNHLY, CDR2 FYNNEI. V was shortened by 4 bases and J by 7 bases, with 11 bases between the two germline ends. The CDR3 loop spans 12 amino acids. The CDR3 loop is CASSAAGREQYF. CDR3 coding DNA: TGTGCCAGCAGTGCCGCAGGGCGGGAGCAGTACTTC.

Regarding this clonotype: A read error may explain this, as a much larger clone is one base away. The rearrangement links TRBV12-3 or TRBV12-4 to TRBJ1-2; D is possibly TRBD1 (5 bases). The CDR3 length is 14 residues. CDR3: CASTVGGANYGFTF. The DNA for the CDR3 is TGTGCCAGCACCGTCGGAGGGGCAAACTATGGCTTCACCTTC.

The V and J genes are TRBV25-1 and TRBJ1-1; D is possibly TRBD1 (5 bases). The CDR3 sequence is 15 residues long. Germline V lookup: CDR1 MGHDK, CDR2 SYGVNS. V shed 3 bases and J shed 0 bases, with 11 bases lying between them. The DNA of the CDR3 is TGTGCCAGCAGTGATAGAGGGGAAGTGAACACTGAAGCTTTCTTT. Translation: CASSDRGEVNTEAFF.

This clonotype came up many times. Mismatch with germline at one junction end may stem from a read error. This rearrangement joins TRBV9 to TRBJ1-1, with D unclear. Germline V gene data show CDR1 as SGDLS and CDR2 as YYNGEE. The CDR3 spans 14 residues. In nucleotides, the CDR3 is TGTGCCAGCAGCGTAGGAAGTAGGGTAACTGAAGCTCTCTTT. Residues: CASSVGSRVTEALF.

The chain links TRBV12-3 or TRBV12-4 to TRBJ1-2; D not resolved. This CDR3 has 14 amino acids. Trimming removed 1 base from V and 3 bases from J, with 9 bases in between. In nucleotides, the CDR3 is TGTGCCAGCAGTTTAGAGGCAGGCTACTATGGCTACACCTTC. The encoded protein is CASSLEAGYYGYTF.

This clonotype occurred many times. J is TRBJ2-7 and V is TRBV27; 8 positions match TRBD2. With V trimmed by 1 base and J by 3 bases, 5 bases remained unmatched. CDR1 is MNHEY and CDR2 is SMNVEV in the germline V gene (reference sequence). This CDR3 contains 15 residues. CDR3 region: CASSLLAGGSYEQYF. The CDR3 DNA reads as TGTGCCAGCAGTTTATTGGCGGGAGGAAGCTACGAGCAGTACTTC.

This clonotype was picked up many times. The chain has TRBV7-2 and TRBJ1-1; D remains unclear. Per the germline V gene, CDR1 is SGHTA and CDR2 is FQGNSA. With 5 bases removed from V and 6 bases from J, the gap between germline ends came to 13 bases. This CDR3 has 13 amino acids. CDR3 protein: CASSPHRIAEAFF. The CDR3, as DNA: TGTGCCAGCAGCCCCCATAGGATCGCTGAAGCTTTCTTT.

This clonotype was counted at least ten times. This chain links TRBV11-1 with TRBJ1-2; D may be TRBD1 (5 bases). In germline, CDR1 is SGHAT, CDR2 FQDESV (reference sequence). This CDR3 is built from 15 residues. The V gene lost 4 bases and the J gene lost 5 bases, with 17 bases spanning the gap. DNA of the CDR3: TGTGCCAGCAGCTACGTCCGGGGGTCAGATTATGGCTACACCTTC. Amino acid sequence: CASSYVRGSDYGYTF.

This clonotype was detected ten times or more. The chain carries TRBV12-3 or TRBV12-4 and TRBJ2-7; D remains ambiguous. The CDR3 is made up of 12 amino acids. The V end lost 6 bases, the J end lost 3 bases, and 9 bases lay between the germline ends. This chain's CDR3 is CASRSDDYEQYF. The CDR3 nucleotides are TGTGCCAGCAGATCAGACGACTACGAGCAGTACTTC.